This T cell receptor beta chain was identified in a study of shared clonotypes between healthy human individuals. For the study at large: Each donor's CD4 naive and CD4 memory cells filled three plates apiece, CD8 naive two, and CD8 memory one. Study-wide results and caveats: Inspection by rarefaction showed sorted-subset sequencing to be incomplete despite large depth. Shared across a few donors were around 4.7% of the naive CD4 clonotypes.

Here immunoSEQ multiplex PCR was the method, and the copy in TCRdb shows in-frame clones only, minus some. The sample consists of 1.5 million to 1.9 million clones, 95% to 99% of them appearing once. As regards this clone: The antigen remains undetermined.

Donors had no recently reported acute infections or vaccinations and were HIV-negative. V was cut by 4 bases and J by 6 bases, with 7 bases left in between. The CDR3 totals 11 residues. Germline assignment: CDR1 SGHVS and CDR2 FQNEAQ. The rearrangement links TRBV7-8 to TRBJ2-7; D is uncertain. This TCR came from a young man in good health. Input material: naive CD4+ T cells sorted from blood. Subset of the sample: CD45RA+ positively selected. The CDR3 sequence is CASSYRTEQYF. CDR3 coding DNA: TGTGCCAGCAGCTATCGCACCGAGCAGTACTTC.